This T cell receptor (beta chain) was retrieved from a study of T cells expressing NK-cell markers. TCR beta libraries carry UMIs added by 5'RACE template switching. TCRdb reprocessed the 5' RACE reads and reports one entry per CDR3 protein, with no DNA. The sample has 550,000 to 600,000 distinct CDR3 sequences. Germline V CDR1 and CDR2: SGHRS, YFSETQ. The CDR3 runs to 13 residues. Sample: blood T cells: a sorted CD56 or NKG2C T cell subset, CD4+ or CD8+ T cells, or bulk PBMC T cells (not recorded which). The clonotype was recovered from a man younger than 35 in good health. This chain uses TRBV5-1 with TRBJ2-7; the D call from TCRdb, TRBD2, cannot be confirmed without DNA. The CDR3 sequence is CASNEGGSYEQYF.